The entry below gives a single TCR beta chain sequence along with its context. The sample comes from a study of HIV-infected children after antiretroviral therapy interruption. Study-wide background: Most participating children were previously exposed to EBV and CMV.

The TCR library was built from RNA with a 3' RACE protocol and unique molecular identifiers. Each CDR3 protein is one row after TCRdb ran MiXCR on the 3' RACE reads. The sample shows 30,000 to 50,000 distinct CDR3 sequences, 6.5% of them seen only once. From germline, CDR1 is LNHDA and CDR2 SQIVND (reference sequence). Germline trimming cut 11 bases from V and 7 bases from J; bases unmatched to any gene: 22. This CDR3 is 16 amino acids long. Sample treatment: PENTA 11 planned treatment interruption arm or continuous ART arm. Participants had taken at least three-drug ART for at least 24 weeks. This receptor was identified in a pool of human donors with HIV. The material was CD45RA+ CD4+ T cells from PBMCs, pooled from several time points, obtained from a donor given antiretroviral therapy, either interrupted or continuous. Subset meaning: naive CD4+ CD45RA+ CD45RO- T cells. This chain connects TRBV19 to TRBJ2-7; 8 bases match TRBD1. This CDR3 is CAAWAGGGPSIREQYF. The CDR3 region has the DNA TGTGCCGCCTGGGCAGGGGGCGGCCCGAGTATTCGGGAGCAGTACTTC. Combining the CDR3 with reference TRBV19 and TRBJ2-7 gives the whole variable domain DGGITQSPKYLFRKEGQNVTLSCEQNLNHDAMYWYRQDPGQGLRLIYYSQIVNDFQKGDIAEGYSVSREKKESFPLTVTSAQKNPTAFYLCAAWAGGGPSIREQYFGPGTRLTVT.